This TCR beta chain was identified during a study of cytomegalovirus exposure and HLA in healthy donors. Study-level information: The Caucasian-associated ancestry cluster held 65% to 90% of around 380 genotyped donors.

General study findings and limits: A later analysis associated some 16,000 TCR beta sequences with HLA alleles at a 0.05 false discovery rate. Clonal expansion was found to be greater in HLA-associated TCR beta chains than in equally common others in a later analysis. Across donors, presence/absence analyses took sequencing depth to be roughly uniform.

The CDR3 has 13 residues. Germline V lookup: CDR1 SGHAT, CDR2 FQDESV (reference sequence). Trimming pared 5 bases from V and 7 bases from J, leaving 12 bases between. A word on this clone: No antigen is known for it.

PCR primers comprised 60 Vbeta and 13 Jbeta primers. Profiling relied on immunoSEQ multiplex PCR, and the TCRdb table lists in-frame clones only, not all of them. Seen here are about 200,000 clones, around 81% observed once, and the top ten hold about 1.8%. Sequencing was done on a sample of PBMCs. The receptor comes from a man aged 18 to 29 in good health and CMV-seronegative. The V gene is TRBV11-1, the J gene TRBJ1-5; D is unresolved. The CDR3 coding sequence is TGTGCCAGCAGCCCTCACCCGGAGCAGCCCCAGCATTTT. This sequence encodes CASSPHPEQPQHF. Using reference TRBV11-1 and TRBJ1-5 for the parts outside the CDR3, the full variable domain is EAEVAQSPRYKITEKSQAVAFWCDPISGHATLYWYRQILGQGPELLVQFQDESVVDDSQLPKDRFSAERLKGVDSTLKIQPAELGDSAMYLCASSPHPEQPQHFGDGTRLSIL.